Sequencing of this T cell receptor beta chain was carried out in a study of cytomegalovirus exposure and HLA in healthy donors. Study-wide points: Whilst most TCR sequences proved rare, a subset of public TCRs occurred across many donors. In an earlier analysis, about 90% or about 30%: the productive usage of most TCR beta V segments.

Comment on this clone: Its antigen is currently unknown.

The PCR was carried out with 60 Vbeta primers and 13 Jbeta primers. Assay: immunoSEQ multiplex PCR; the TCRdb copy retains only in-frame clones and omits some. In the table there are 180,000 or so clones, around 74% of which are singletons. The V end was cut by 0 bases, the J end by 8 bases, with 10 bases between. This CDR3 comprises 13 residues. CDR1 LNHNV and CDR2 YYDKDF come from the germline V gene (reference sequence). The clonotype was recovered from a female donor in good health and CMV-seronegative. This chain uses TRBV15 with TRBJ1-1, with D uncertain. The sequencing sample was made of PBMCs. In DNA form, the CDR3 reads TGTGCCACCAGCAGAGATATCCAGAAGGAAGCTTTCTTT. Protein product: CATSRDIQKEAFF.